This note documents a single T cell receptor (beta chain) sequence. The data originate from a study of blood T cell repertoires in COVID-19. Study-level background: T cells, B-cell-depleted T cells, or PBMCs supplied cDNA or gDNA.

Per the original methods: Estimated nucleated cell counts came from reference gene primer amplification. The data were produced by immunoSEQ multiplex PCR, yet TCRdb's version contains in-frame clones alone and is incomplete. V and J calls and clone size follow that table, whereas D and trimming were derived from the DNA. The sample consists of about 270,000 clones, roughly nine tenths of them appearing once. The ends were cut back, 8 bases at V and 7 bases at J, with 14 bases in the middle. The V gene's germline CDR1 is KGHDR and CDR2 SFDVKD. There are 13 residues in the CDR3. Sequencing was done on a sample of peripheral blood. This TCR was sampled from a man between 40 and 49 years old with active or convalescent COVID-19. The V call is TRBV24-1, the J call TRBJ2-1; possibly TRBD1 for D (5 bases). The CDR3 protein is CATNNARDNEQFF. The DNA of the CDR3 is TGTGCCACCAATAACGCCAGGGATAATGAGCAGTTCTTC.